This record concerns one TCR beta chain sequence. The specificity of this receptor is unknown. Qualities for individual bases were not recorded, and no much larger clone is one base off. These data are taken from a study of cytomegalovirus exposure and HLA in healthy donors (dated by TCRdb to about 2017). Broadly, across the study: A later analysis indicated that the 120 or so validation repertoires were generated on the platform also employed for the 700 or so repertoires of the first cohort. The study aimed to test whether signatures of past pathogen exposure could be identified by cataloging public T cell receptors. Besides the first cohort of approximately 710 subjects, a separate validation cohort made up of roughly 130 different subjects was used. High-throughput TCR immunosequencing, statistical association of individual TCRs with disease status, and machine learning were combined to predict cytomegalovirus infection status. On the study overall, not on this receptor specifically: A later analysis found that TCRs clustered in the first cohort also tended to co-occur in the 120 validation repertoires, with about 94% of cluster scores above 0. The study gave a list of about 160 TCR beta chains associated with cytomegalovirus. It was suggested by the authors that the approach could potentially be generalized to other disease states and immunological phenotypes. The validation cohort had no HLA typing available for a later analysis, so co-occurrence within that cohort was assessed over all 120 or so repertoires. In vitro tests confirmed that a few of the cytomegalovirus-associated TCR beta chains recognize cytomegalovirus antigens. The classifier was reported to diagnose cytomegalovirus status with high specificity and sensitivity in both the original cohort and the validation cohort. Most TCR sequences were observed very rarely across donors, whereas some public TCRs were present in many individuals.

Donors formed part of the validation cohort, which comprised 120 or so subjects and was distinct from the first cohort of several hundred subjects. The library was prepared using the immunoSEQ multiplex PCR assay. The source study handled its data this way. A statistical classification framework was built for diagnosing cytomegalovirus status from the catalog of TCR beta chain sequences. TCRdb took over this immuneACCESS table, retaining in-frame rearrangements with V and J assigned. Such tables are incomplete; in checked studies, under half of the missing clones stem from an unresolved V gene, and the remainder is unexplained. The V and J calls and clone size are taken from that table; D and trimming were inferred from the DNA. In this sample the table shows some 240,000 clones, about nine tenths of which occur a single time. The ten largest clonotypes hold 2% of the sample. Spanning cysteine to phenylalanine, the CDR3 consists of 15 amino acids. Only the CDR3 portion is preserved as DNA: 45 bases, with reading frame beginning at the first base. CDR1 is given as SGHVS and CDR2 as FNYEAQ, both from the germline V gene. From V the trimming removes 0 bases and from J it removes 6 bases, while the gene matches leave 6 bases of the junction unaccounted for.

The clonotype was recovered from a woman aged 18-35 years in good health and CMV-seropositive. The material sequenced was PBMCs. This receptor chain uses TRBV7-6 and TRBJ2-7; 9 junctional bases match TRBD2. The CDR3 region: CASSLAGGGVPEQYF. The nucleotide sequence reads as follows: TGTGCCAGCAGCTTAGCCGGCGGGGGGGTCCCCGAGCAGTACTTC.